The clone carrying this TCR beta chain was recorded only once. Between the trimmed V and J ends, which lost 2 bases and 4 bases, there was a span of 8 bases. The CDR3 is 13 amino acids. From germline, CDR1 is ENHRY and CDR2 SYGVKD. Data came from immunoSEQ multiplex PCR; TCRdb stores just in-frame clones and leaves some out. The table records 39,000 or so clones, about nine tenths of them present only once. The data originate from a study of T cell changes during pregnancy in multiple sclerosis. The chain carries TRBV10-3 and TRBJ1-2; D unresolved. The TCR comes from a female donor in good health, enrolled as a control in a pregnancy study. Here the sequenced sample was CD4+ T cells from peripheral blood mononuclear cells, taken after pregnancy. This CDR3 reads CAISENRSYGYTF. Here the CDR3 DNA reads TGTGCCATCAGTGAGAACAGATCCTATGGCTACACCTTC.